The text below deals with one T cell receptor beta chain. This sample is part of a study of T-cell memory formation after mild COVID-19. MiXCR, run by TCRdb on the 5' RACE reads, gives a single entry per CDR3 protein. The repertoire holds 150,000 to 200,000 distinct CDR3 sequences, with 14% as singletons. Sequenced input: PBMCs or a T cell subset sorted from them (not recorded which). The receptor was derived from an adult woman who had mild COVID-19 (a few samples of this study predate the infection). Cell type and time point are not known.

The CDR3 protein is CASSPLSQESPLHF. The CDR3 DNA sequence: TGTGCCAGCTCACCTCTTTCACAGGAGTCACCCCTCCACTTT. The chain joins TRBV18 to TRBJ1-6; D possibly corresponds to TRBD1 (5 bases). CDR3 length: 14 residues. Trimming cost V 3 bases and J 10 bases, with 13 bases left between them. Germline V gene sequence: CDR1 KGHSH, CDR2 LQKENI.